This T cell receptor (beta chain) comes out of a study of blood T cells in healthy people across ages. This clonotype was picked up many times. Antigen unknown. A second PCR, run for about 7 to 12 cycles, used a sample-barcoded 5' primer plus a J-beta primer mix. TCRdb reprocessed the 5' RACE reads via MiXCR and lists one record per CDR3 protein. The sample lists hundreds of thousands of distinct CDR3 sequences; 25% to 30% were seen once. Those donating, healthy Caucasian individuals from Russia, were aged roughly 6 to 100. General observations from the study: Across the age range, TCR beta diversity per million T cells fell in a roughly linear way.

This clonotype originated in an elderly woman in good health. The specimen sequenced was blood.

The CDR3 here is CASSLGDSSSPLHF. The CDR3 coding sequence is TGTGCCAGCAGCCTCGGCGATTCGAGCTCACCCCTCCACTTT. J is TRBJ1-6 and V is TRBV7-2; D is unclear. CDR3 length equals 14 residues. The germline CDR1 and CDR2 sequences are SGHTA and FQGNSA. Trimming stripped 5 bases from V and 10 bases from J, with 15 bases between.